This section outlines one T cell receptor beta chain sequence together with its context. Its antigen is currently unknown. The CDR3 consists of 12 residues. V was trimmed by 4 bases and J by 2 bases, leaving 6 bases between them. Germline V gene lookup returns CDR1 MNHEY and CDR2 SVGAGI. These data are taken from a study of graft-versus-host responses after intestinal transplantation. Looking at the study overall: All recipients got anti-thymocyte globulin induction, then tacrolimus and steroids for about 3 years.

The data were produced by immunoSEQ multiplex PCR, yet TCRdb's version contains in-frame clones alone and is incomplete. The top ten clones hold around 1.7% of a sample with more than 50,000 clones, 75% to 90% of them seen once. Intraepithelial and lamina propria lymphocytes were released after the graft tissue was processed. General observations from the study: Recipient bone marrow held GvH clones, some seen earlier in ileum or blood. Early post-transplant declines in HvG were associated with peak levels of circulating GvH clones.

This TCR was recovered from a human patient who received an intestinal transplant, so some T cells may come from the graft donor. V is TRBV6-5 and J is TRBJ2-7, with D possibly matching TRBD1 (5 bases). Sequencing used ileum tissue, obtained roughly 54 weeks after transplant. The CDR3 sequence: CASSSTAYEQYF. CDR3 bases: TGTGCCAGCAGTTCGACAGCCTACGAGCAGTACTTC.